Following are 6 T cell receptor beta chains from one sample sequenced in a study of spatial heterogeneity in lung cancer. The time point denotes: sample taken at primary tumor resection. Frozen PBMC, nontumor lung or tumor provided whole RNA, which was sequenced unsorted. From the 5' RACE reads, TCRdb called clonotypes with MiXCR, one entry per CDR3 protein. The table has approximately 81,000 distinct CDR3 sequences, 10% to 15% seen once. Sample: PBMCs, taken at surgery. All receptors derive from a male donor with early-stage non-small cell lung cancer.

As concerns this clonotype: A read error is possible here, since a much larger clone lies one base away. The genes are TRBV27 and TRBJ1-5; D is undetermined. Germline V gives CDR1 MNHEY, CDR2 SMNVEV (reference sequence). Trimming shortened V by 6 bases and J by 4 bases, and 10 bases separated the two germline ends. This CDR3 has 13 residues. The CDR3 reads CASRGNANQPQHF. In DNA form, the CDR3 reads TGTGCCAGCAGGGGGAATGCAAATCAGCCCCAGCATTTT.

This chain connects TRBV29-1 to TRBJ1-1; tentative D call: TRBD1 (5 bases). This CDR3 contains 13 residues. Germline CDR1 SQVTM, CDR2 ANQGSEA. Between the trimmed V and J ends, which lost 2 bases and 5 bases, there was a span of 12 bases. DNA for the CDR3: TGCAGCGTTGAACGCAGGGCTGTAACTGAAGCTTTCTTT. This encodes CSVERRAVTEAFF. The full variable domain, its missing parts supplied by reference TRBV29-1 and TRBJ1-1, is SAVISQKPSRDICQRGTSLTIQCQVDSQVTMMFWYRQQPGQSLTLIATANQGSEATYESGFVIDKFPISRPNLTFSTLTVSNMSPEDSSIYLCSVERRAVTEAFFGQGTRLTVV.

The chain couples TRBV18 to TRBJ1-5; TRBD1 is a possible D gene (6 bases). V lost 2 bases and J 9 bases, leaving 14 bases between the germline ends. Germline V gene sequence: CDR1 KGHSH, CDR2 LQKENI. CDR3 length: 14 residues. The chain's CDR3 is CASSPARGLRPQHF. CDR3 in DNA: TGTGCCAGCTCACCAGCGAGGGGGTTGAGGCCCCAGCATTTT.

This chain connects TRBV4-2 to TRBJ2-7; D is possibly TRBD1 (6 bases). The length of the CDR3 is 13 residues. V was pared by 0 bases and J by 5 bases, with 8 bases between. Germline CDR1 and CDR2: LGHNA and YNFKEQ. CDR3 in amino acids: CASSQEHRDEQYF. The CDR3 nucleotides are TGTGCCAGCAGCCAAGAGCACAGGGACGAGCAGTACTTC.

This clonotype was detected a few times. The CDR3 DNA reads as TGTGCCAGCACCCCCTTTCGCGTCGAGGGGGGCACTGAAGCTTTCTTT. Translating gives CASTPFRVEGGTEAFF. This chain connects TRBV18 to TRBJ1-1, with D perhaps matching TRBD1 (6 bases). The CDR3 runs 16 residues. Per the germline V gene, CDR1 is KGHSH and CDR2 is LQKENI. Trimming cost V 8 bases and J 4 bases, with 23 bases left between them.

V is TRBV7-2 and J is TRBJ2-3, with D possibly being TRBD2 (6 bases). Germline V gene data show CDR1 as SGHTA and CDR2 as FQGNSA. V was pared by 6 bases and J by 5 bases, with 12 bases between. The CDR3 contains 13 residues. The CDR3 protein is CASRAAGRDTQYF. The CDR3 bases are TGTGCCAGCAGGGCGGCGGGGAGAGATACGCAGTATTTT.